This T cell receptor (beta chain) was sequenced in a study of siplizumab effects on memory and regulatory T cells. V lost 3 bases and J 0 bases, leaving 15 bases between the germline ends. This CDR3 is built from 17 residues. The germline gives CDR1 SGDLS, CDR2 YYNGEE. Sequenced by immunoSEQ multiplex PCR; TCRdb stores in-frame clones only, minus some. This table holds roughly 68,000 clones, roughly 83% found once. Sequenced sample: memory CD4+ T cells sorted from blood. The receptor's source is a human donor in good health. The chain combines TRBV9 with TRBJ1-4; D is unclear. CDR3 loop: CASSENLDETTNEKLFF. In DNA, the CDR3 is TGTGCCAGCAGCGAAAACCTTGACGAGACAACTAATGAAAAACTGTTTTTT.